The T cell receptor beta chain under discussion was sequenced for a study of vaccination and CD4 T cells after COVID-19. Overall study context: Each participant underwent a two-dose regimen of either the BNT162b2 or the mRNA-1273 vaccine. Overlapping SARS-CoV-2, HCoV-NL63, HCoV-OC43 and HCoV-229E spike peptides stimulated the cells.

As regards this clonotype: As yet, its antigen is unknown.

Sequencing of DNA taken from cultured CD4+ T cells relied on the Oncomine TCR Beta short-read assay. TCRdb re-analysed the PCR reads in MiXCR, keeping a single row per CDR3 protein. In the table there are almost 5,500 distinct CDR3 sequences, around 66% of which are singletons. Stated treatment: roughly ten-day PBMC culture with coronavirus spike peptide pools or control peptides (ViraFEST assay). Negative-selection isolation of CD4+ T cells was performed after 10 days of culture. V lost 6 bases to trimming and J lost 6 bases; unmatched junction nucleotides: 8. The CDR3 spans 13 residues. Looked up from germline, CDR1 is DFQATT and CDR2 is SNEGSKA (reference sequence).

What was sequenced was CD4+ T cells from blood, cultured in vitro. The rearrangement joins TRBV20-1 to TRBJ2-1; 7 positions agree with TRBD2. The clonotype was recovered from a human donor who had recovered from COVID-19. CDR3 in amino acids: CSAWEGRGNEQFF. DNA for the CDR3: TGCAGTGCCTGGGAGGGGAGAGGCAATGAGCAGTTCTTC.